The 27 T cell receptor beta chains listed next were all sequenced from one sample in a study of control samples from healthy donors and cancer patients. Sequencing used immunoSEQ multiplex PCR; TCRdb keeps in-frame clones, though not all of them. The sample contains 70,000 to 75,000 clones, about 90% of which appear only once. The sequenced sample consisted of PBMCs. Receptor source: a man between 60 and 75 years old with lung cancer.

The genes are TRBV11-3 and TRBJ2-3; a weak D match, TRBD1 (5 bases). There are 14 residues in the CDR3. V lost 5 bases and J lost 2, with 11 bases in between. Germline V gene lookup returns CDR1 SGHNT and CDR2 YENEEA. DNA for the CDR3: TGTGCCAGCAGCCGAGGACAAAACACAGATACGCAGTATTTT. It yields the protein CASSRGQNTDTQYF.

This clone is classed as medium-sized. The chain is built from TRBV5-4 and TRBJ2-1; 7 bases match TRBD2. CDR1 and CDR2 (germline): SGHNT, YYREEE (reference sequence). V trimming: 0 bases; J trimming: 4 bases; junction bases outside the gene matches: 4. The CDR3 has 15 amino acids. The CDR3 sequence: CASSLEASGYNEQFF. CDR3 nucleotides: TGTGCCAGCAGCTTGGAGGCTAGCGGATACAATGAGCAGTTCTTC.

The V gene is TRBV30, the J gene TRBJ1-3, with 10 positions matching TRBD1. This CDR3 region has 14 residues. J was trimmed by 7 bases and V by 5 bases; bases with no gene match: 8. Germline assignment: CDR1 GTSNPN and CDR2 SVGIG (reference sequence). The CDR3, as DNA: TGTGCCTGGCGGGACAGGGGCCGGGGGAACACCATATATTTT. Encoded protein: CAWRDRGRGNTIYF.

The V and J genes are TRBV15 and TRBJ2-7, with D unresolved. Per germline, CDR1 LNHNV and CDR2 YYDKDF (reference sequence). The CDR3 sequence is 13 residues long. V lost 0 bases and J 3 bases, leaving 6 bases between the germline ends. Here the CDR3 reads CATSRDYNYEQYF. The CDR3 DNA follows: TGTGCCACCAGCAGAGATTACAACTACGAGCAGTACTTC.

The chain uses TRBV7-7 and TRBJ2-5; possibly TRBD1 for D (5 bases). Trimming pared 2 bases from V and 1 base from J, leaving 11 bases between. The germline gives CDR1 SSHAT, CDR2 FNYEAQ (reference sequence). The CDR3 is 15 residues long. The CDR3 protein is CASSLTGGIQETQYF. The CDR3, as DNA: TGTGCCAGCAGCTTAACAGGTGGAATCCAAGAGACCCAGTACTTC.

The V call is TRBV4-1, the J call TRBJ2-4; D call uncertain. V dropped 1 base and J dropped 4 bases, with 14 bases sitting between them. The CDR3 consists of 16 residues. CDR1 MGHRA and CDR2 YSYEKL come from the germline V gene. The CDR3, as DNA: TGCGCCAGCAGCCAAGGGATGTTGGCAGTTAAAAACATTCAGTACTTC. This translates into CASSQGMLAVKNIQYF.

This sequence joins TRBV5-5 and TRBJ1-6, with a weak D call TRBD1 (5 bases). V lost 4 bases and J lost 7, with 18 bases in between. This CDR3 is 16 amino acids long. The germline gives CDR1 SGHKS, CDR2 YYEKEE (reference sequence). CDR3 region: CASSVRQTATNSPLHF. The CDR3 region has the DNA TGTGCCAGCAGCGTACGACAGACAGCAACAAATTCACCCCTCCACTTT.

The J gene is TRBJ1-3, the V gene TRBV15, with no clear D. The CDR3 extends over 14 amino acids. CDR1 is LNHNV, CDR2 YYDKDF, per germline (reference sequence). V lost 4 bases, J lost 0 bases, and 7 bases lay in between. As DNA, the CDR3 is TGTGCCACCAGCAAACAGAGCTCTGGAAACACCATATATTTT. Translating it yields CATSKQSSGNTIYF.

The J gene is TRBJ1-1, the V gene TRBV9, with 10 bases fitting TRBD1. CDR3 length: 15 amino acids. The V gene end was trimmed by 0 bases and the J gene end by 4 bases; junction bases not matched to a gene: 3. Germline-derived CDR1 and CDR2 are SGDLS and YYNGEE. Here the CDR3 reads CASSVDGTGATEAFF. For the CDR3, the DNA is TGTGCCAGCAGCGTAGACGGGACAGGGGCCACTGAAGCTTTCTTT.

This clone was seen only a few times. The chain couples TRBV10-1 to TRBJ2-2; 7 nucleotides agree with TRBD1. The CDR3 has 14 amino acids. CDR1 and CDR2 (germline): WNHNN, SYGVQD (reference sequence). J lost 2 bases, V lost 8 bases, and 5 bases had no gene match. CDR3 DNA: TGCGCCAGCGGAACAGGGGATAACACCGGGGAGCTGTTTTTT. Translation gives CASGTGDNTGELFF.

V and J are TRBV5-1 and TRBJ1-3; no firm D call. Germline V gives CDR1 SGHRS, CDR2 YFSETQ. V dropped 5 bases and J dropped 0 bases, with 6 bases sitting between them. CDR3 length equals 13 residues. The CDR3 is CASSEGSGNTIYF. The CDR3 region has the DNA TGCGCCAGCAGTGAGGGCTCTGGAAACACCATATATTTT.

This chain connects TRBV7-9 to TRBJ2-2; TRBD2 is a possible D gene (6 bases). Trimming removed 5 bases at V and 6 bases at J, with 19 bases between. CDR1 is SEHNR, CDR2 FQNEAQ, per germline (reference sequence). The CDR3 has 16 amino acids. The CDR3 here is CASSPQVGRGPGELFF. The CDR3 DNA reads TGTGCCAGCAGCCCCCAAGTAGGGCGGGGACCCGGGGAGCTGTTTTTT.

J is TRBJ2-2 and V is TRBV2, with D perhaps TRBD2 (6 bases). The V end lost 1 base, the J end lost 0 bases, and 12 bases lay between the germline ends. The CDR3 runs to 17 residues. Germline CDR1 SNHLY, CDR2 FYNNEI. This CDR3 is CASSEVGLRANTGELFF. As DNA, the CDR3 is TGTGCCAGCAGTGAAGTGGGACTTAGGGCGAACACCGGGGAGCTGTTTTTT.

The CDR3 is CASSFELGTGAYNEQFF. In DNA, the CDR3 is TGCGCCAGCAGCTTTGAATTAGGGACAGGGGCATACAATGAGCAGTTCTTC. This chain joins TRBV5-1 and TRBJ2-1; TRBD1 aligns across 10 bases. V lost 2 bases and J lost 4; bases outside the gene matches: 9. The CDR3 is 17 residues long. Germline CDR1 and CDR2: SGHRS and YFSETQ.

The V gene is TRBV25-1, the J gene TRBJ2-3, with D perhaps being TRBD1 or TRBD2 (5 bases each). Germline CDR1 reads MGHDK; CDR2 reads SYGVNS. This CDR3 region has 14 residues. V lost 4 bases to trimming and J lost 4 bases, with 12 bases between them. CDR3 sequence (DNA): TGTGCCAGCAGTGTCCCGGGACCCGCAGATACGCAGTATTTT. Protein sequence: CASSVPGPADTQYF.

The chain carries TRBV6-6 and TRBJ1-2, with a weak D call TRBD1 (5 bases). V was clipped by 4 bases and J by 5 bases, with 14 bases between them. Germline V gives CDR1 MNHNY, CDR2 SVGAGI (reference sequence). The CDR3 contains 14 residues. CDR3: CASSSREWGYGYTF. The CDR3 bases are TGTGCCAGCAGTTCCAGGGAATGGGGATATGGCTACACCTTC.

The chain uses TRBV6-1 and TRBJ2-7; unclear D gene. Looked up from germline, CDR1 is MNHNS and CDR2 is SASEGT. The CDR3 is made up of 13 amino acids. Trimming took off 2 bases at V and 10 bases at J, with 15 bases between the two ends. CDR3: CASSESGSLSQYV. Here the CDR3 DNA reads TGTGCCAGCAGTGAATCGGGCAGCTTGAGCCAGTACGTC.

This clone was observed once. This chain connects TRBV4-1 to TRBJ1-6, with D possibly matching TRBD1 (6 bases). CDR1 and CDR2 (germline): MGHRA, YSYEKL. The CDR3 runs 16 residues. Trimming cost V 1 base and J 10 bases, with 17 bases left between them. DNA for the CDR3: TGCGCCAGCAGCCAAGGCTCCCACAGGGAGGGCTCACCCCTCCACTTT. This codes for CASSQGSHREGSPLHF.

The rearrangement joins TRBV13 to TRBJ2-5; the match to TRBD1 covers 10 bases. This CDR3 has 15 residues. V shed 4 bases, J shed 4 bases, and the junction held 6 bases outside the gene matches. Germline V gives CDR1 PRHDT, CDR2 FYEKMQ (reference sequence). CDR3 residues: CASSSRQGAGETQYF. In nucleotides, the CDR3 is TGTGCCAGCAGCTCCAGACAGGGGGCAGGAGAGACCCAGTACTTC.

The J gene is TRBJ1-3, the V gene TRBV6-5, with D hard to call. The CDR3 length is 15 residues. Between the trimmed V and J ends, which lost 6 bases and 0 bases, there was a span of 12 bases. Per germline, CDR1 MNHEY and CDR2 SVGAGI. The CDR3 protein is CASSVTAFSGNTIYF. DNA for the CDR3: TGTGCCAGCAGCGTAACCGCCTTCTCTGGAAACACCATATATTTT.

This clone was picked up a small number of times. The J gene is TRBJ1-1, the V gene TRBV7-3; D is unresolved. This CDR3 is 15 amino acids long. Trimming cost V 4 bases and J 3 bases, with 15 bases left between them. The germline V gene has CDR1 SGHTA and CDR2 FQGTGA. CDR3 DNA sequence: TGTGCCAGCAGCTCCACGGGAGGCGGTTACACTGAAGCTTTCTTT. Translating gives CASSSTGGGYTEAFF.

This clone was recorded only once. The chain joins TRBV24-1 to TRBJ1-3; D gene unclear. The CDR3 has 15 amino acids. Trimming shortened V by 1 base and J by 3 bases, and 9 bases separated the two germline ends. CDR1 and CDR2 from the germline V gene are KGHDR and SFDVKD. CDR3 in amino acids: CATSDLRRNGNTIYF. CDR3 sequence (DNA): TGTGCCACCAGTGATTTACGGAGGAATGGAAACACCATATATTTT.

The CDR3 nucleotides read TGTGCCAGCAATGGAGAAGGTGGGGCGAACACTGAAGCTTTCTTT. Amino acid sequence: CASNGEGGANTEAFF. This chain joins TRBV7-8 and TRBJ1-1; D might be TRBD1 (5 bases). V lost 7 bases to trimming and J lost 1 base, with 16 bases between them. The CDR3 covers 15 residues. Germline V CDR1 and CDR2: SGHVS, FQNEAQ.

The J gene is TRBJ1-2, the V gene TRBV6-5; no reliable D call. The V gene lost 4 bases and the J gene lost 7 bases, with 10 bases spanning the gap. This CDR3 has 12 amino acids. Germline CDR1 MNHEY, CDR2 SVGAGI. The CDR3 reads CASSSNRVGYTF. CDR3 DNA sequence: TGTGCCAGCAGTTCTAATAGAGTTGGCTACACCTTC.

This chain uses TRBV5-8 with TRBJ2-5, with a tentative D call TRBD1 (5 bases). Trimming pared 7 bases from V and 4 bases from J, leaving 14 bases between. Germline CDR1 SGHTS, CDR2 YDEGEE. This CDR3 has 13 residues. CDR3 sequence reads: CASCKGRGETQYF. CDR3 sequence (DNA): TGTGCCAGCTGTAAGGGAAGGGGAGAGACCCAGTACTTC.

The chain recombines TRBV24-1 with TRBJ2-1; D gene ambiguous. V lost 4 bases and J lost 6, with 12 bases in between. The germline gives CDR1 KGHDR, CDR2 SFDVKD. The length of the CDR3 is 14 residues. The CDR3 nucleotides read TGTGCCACCAGTGACGCCGGGTTACTCAATGAGCAGTTCTTC. This translates into CATSDAGLLNEQFF.

V is TRBV30 and J is TRBJ1-5, with 7 bases fitting TRBD1. The CDR3 spans 14 residues. Germline CDR1 GTSNPN, CDR2 SVGIG (reference sequence). Unmatched junction bases numbered 3, after V lost 3 bases and J lost 1 base. As DNA, the CDR3 is TGTGCCTGGAGGGACAGGCTAAGCAATCAGCCCCAGCATTTT. Translating it yields CAWRDRLSNQPQHF.